What follows are 12 T cell receptor beta chains derived from one specimen sequenced in a study of T cells in Graves' hyperthyroidism and ophthalmopathy. Amplification of TCR beta CDR3 regions used RNA as the template. First-round RT-PCR of the TCR CDR3 relied on the HTBI primer set. TCRdb reanalysed the multiplex PCR reads using MiXCR and keeps one entry per CDR3 protein. This table has more than 500,000 distinct CDR3 sequences, roughly 15% appearing once. The sequenced sample consisted of blood. All receptors come from a woman between 40 and 50 years old with Graves' ophthalmopathy.

This clonotype has just a few counts. This chain joins TRBV12-3 or TRBV12-4 and TRBJ2-3, with 11 bases aligning to TRBD2. The trim removed 4 bases at V and 0 bases at J, leaving 9 bases unmatched. There are 18 residues in the CDR3. Here the CDR3 DNA reads TGTGCCAGCAGTTCCAGACTAGCGGGGACGACTAGCACAGATACGCAGTATTTT. This codes for CASSSRLAGTTSTDTQYF.

Many counts were recorded for this clonotype. This sequence joins TRBV12-3 or TRBV12-4 and TRBJ2-7; perhaps D is TRBD1 or TRBD2 (5 bases each). The V gene lost 2 bases and the J gene lost 7 bases, with 12 bases spanning the gap. This CDR3 is 13 amino acids long. CDR3 in amino acids: CASSLLRESEQYF. The CDR3 DNA follows: TGTGCCAGCAGTTTACTCAGGGAGAGTGAGCAGTACTTC.

This clonotype was seen repeatedly, ten times or more. This chain uses TRBV28 with TRBJ2-7; no definite D call. The V gene's germline CDR1 is MDHEN and CDR2 SYDVKM. The CDR3 spans 14 residues. Trimming shortened V by 6 bases and J by 0 bases, and 12 bases separated the two germline ends. CDR3 loop: CASRLSGRSYEQYF. CDR3 DNA: TGTGCCAGCAGACTCTCCGGGCGCTCCTACGAGCAGTACTTC.

This clonotype was picked up a small number of times. V is TRBV4-3 and J is TRBJ1-1; 8 bases are a match to TRBD1. CDR3 length equals 14 residues. With V trimmed by 5 bases and J by 6 bases, 8 bases remained unmatched. The V gene's germline CDR1 is LGHNA and CDR2 YSLEER. In DNA, the CDR3 is TGCGCCAGCAGCTACGACAGACAGGGGTCTGAAGCTTTCTTT. Encoded protein: CASSYDRQGSEAFF.

This clonotype was counted only a few times. One base away lies a much larger clone, so this may be a sequencing read error. The chain links TRBV2 to TRBJ1-1, with D uncertain. The germline V gene encodes CDR1 SNHLY and CDR2 FYNNEI. Trimming shortened V by 2 bases and J by 4 bases, and 8 bases separated the two germline ends. The CDR3 is 13 residues long. The DNA for the CDR3 is TGTGCCAGCAGTGAACCTCTACCCACTGAAGCTTTCTTT. It translates to CASSEPLPTEAFF.

At least ten counts were recorded for this clonotype. The V and J genes are TRBV7-9 and TRBJ2-4; 7 bases align to TRBD2. J gave up 10 bases and V 2 bases, and 2 bases lay outside the gene matches. Germline assignment: CDR1 SEHNR and CDR2 FQNEAQ (reference sequence). This CDR3 comprises 12 residues. The CDR3 DNA reads TGTGCCAGCAGCTTAAGCGGGGAAATTCAGTACTTC. Its protein is CASSLSGEIQYF.

A note on this clonotype: The CDR3 carries no conserved terminal phenylalanine or tryptophan, so it likely arises from a read error. The CDR3 region is CAWSVGTSGHYEQYL. As DNA, the CDR3 is TGTGCCTGGAGTGTAGGGACTAGCGGCCACTACGAGCAGTACCTC. The chain is built from TRBV30 and TRBJ2-7; 11 positions agree with TRBD2. CDR1 and CDR2 (germline): GTSNPN, SVGIG (reference sequence). J lost 3 bases, V lost 0 bases, and 4 bases had no gene match. This CDR3 has 15 amino acids.

The chain combines TRBV7-9 with TRBJ2-7; 10 bases align to TRBD1. Germline values: CDR1 SEHNR, CDR2 FQNEAQ (reference sequence). V lost 6 bases to trimming and J lost 7 bases; unmatched junction nucleotides: 9. The CDR3 is 14 amino acids. The CDR3 loop reads CASSWGQGLAEQYF. In DNA, the CDR3 is TGTGCCAGCAGTTGGGGACAGGGGCTCGCAGAGCAGTACTTC. Variable domain in full (rest from reference TRBV7-9 and TRBJ2-7): DTGVSQNPRHKITKRGQNVTFRCDPISEHNRLYWYRQTLGQGPEFLTYFQNEAQLEKSRLLSDRFSAERPKGSFSTLEIQRTEQGDSAMYLCASSWGQGLAEQYFGPGTRLTVT.

This chain joins TRBV7-3 and TRBJ1-2, with D tentatively TRBD1 (6 bases). V was shortened by 1 base and J by 7 bases, with 13 bases between the two germline ends. The CDR3 covers 14 residues. The germline gives CDR1 SGHTA, CDR2 FQGTGA. This chain's CDR3 is CASSLSGGDRGYTF. The CDR3 DNA reads as TGTGCCAGCAGCTTAAGTGGGGGCGATCGTGGCTACACCTTC.

This clonotype showed up many times. The chain couples TRBV7-2 to TRBJ2-5; D remains unclear. The V end was cut by 5 bases, the J end by 7 bases, with 11 bases between. In germline, CDR1 is SGHTA, CDR2 FQGNSA. The CDR3 contains 12 residues. The CDR3 reads CASSPNSGTQYF. Written as DNA, the CDR3 is TGTGCCAGCAGCCCTAATTCAGGGACCCAGTACTTC.

This clonotype was counted many times. This chain joins TRBV7-8 and TRBJ2-2; no clear D. CDR3 size: 17 residues. V was clipped by 2 bases and J by 2 bases, with 15 bases between them. The germline gives CDR1 SGHVS, CDR2 FQNEAQ. The CDR3: CASSLRFLADNTGELFF. CDR3 nucleotide sequence: TGTGCCAGCAGCTTAAGGTTTTTAGCCGACAACACCGGGGAGCTGTTTTTT.

This clonotype was observed at least ten times. The chain couples TRBV6-5 to TRBJ1-5; a weak D match, TRBD1 (5 bases). Trimming took 1 base from V and 5 from J, leaving 9 bases between them. The CDR3 is made up of 14 amino acids. The germline CDR1 and CDR2 sequences are MNHEY and SVGAGI. The CDR3 spells CASSYLDKDQPQHF. CDR3 coding DNA: TGTGCCAGCAGTTACTTGGACAAAGATCAGCCCCAGCATTTT.